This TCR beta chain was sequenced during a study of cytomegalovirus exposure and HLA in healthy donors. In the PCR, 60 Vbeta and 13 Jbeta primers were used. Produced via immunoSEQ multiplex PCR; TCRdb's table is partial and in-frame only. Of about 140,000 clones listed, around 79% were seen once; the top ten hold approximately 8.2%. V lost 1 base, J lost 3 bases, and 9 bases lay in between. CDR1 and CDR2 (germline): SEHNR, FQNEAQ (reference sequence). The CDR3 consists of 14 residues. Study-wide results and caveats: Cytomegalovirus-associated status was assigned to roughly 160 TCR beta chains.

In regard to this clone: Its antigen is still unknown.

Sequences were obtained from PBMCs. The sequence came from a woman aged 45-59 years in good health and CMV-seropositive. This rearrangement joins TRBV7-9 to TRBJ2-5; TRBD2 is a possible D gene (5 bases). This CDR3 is CASSLVGLEETQYF. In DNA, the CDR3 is TGTGCCAGCAGCTTAGTAGGACTGGAAGAGACCCAGTACTTC. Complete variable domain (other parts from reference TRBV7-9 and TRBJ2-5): DTGVSQNPRHKITKRGQNVTFRCDPISEHNRLYWYRQTLGQGPEFLTYFQNEAQLEKSRLLSDRFSAERPKGSFSTLEIQRTEQGDSAMYLCASSLVGLEETQYFGPGTRLLVL.